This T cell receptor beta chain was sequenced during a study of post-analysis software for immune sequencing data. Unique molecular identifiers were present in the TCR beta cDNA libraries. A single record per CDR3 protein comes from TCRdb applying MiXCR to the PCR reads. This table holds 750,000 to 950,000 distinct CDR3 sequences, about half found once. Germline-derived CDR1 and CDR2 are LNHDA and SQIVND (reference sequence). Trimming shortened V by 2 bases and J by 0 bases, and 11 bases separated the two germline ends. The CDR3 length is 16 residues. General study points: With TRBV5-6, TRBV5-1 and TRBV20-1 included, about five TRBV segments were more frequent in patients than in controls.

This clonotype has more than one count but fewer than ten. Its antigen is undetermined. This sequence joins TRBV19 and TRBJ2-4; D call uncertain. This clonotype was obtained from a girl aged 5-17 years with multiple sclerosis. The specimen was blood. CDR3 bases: TGTGCCAGTAGTATATCGGGCGCTCTAGCCAAAAACATTCAGTACTTC. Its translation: CASSISGALAKNIQYF.